A few counts support the clone carrying this T cell receptor beta chain. Its antigen is currently unknown. These data belong to a study of cytomegalovirus exposure and HLA in healthy donors. Study summary: Early released data had approximately 86 million unique TCRs, all coming from HLA-typed donors. Whole-study results and caveats: Cytomegalovirus association was listed for about 170 TCR beta chains. Productive rates of about 90% or about 30% were seen for most TCR beta V segments in an earlier analysis. The analysis excluded some indistinguishable V segments, including TRBV6-2 and TRBV6-3.

PCR employed 60 Vbeta and 13 Jbeta primers. Assay used: immunoSEQ multiplex PCR; TCRdb lists only in-frame clones, some missing. The sample has roughly 200,000 clones, 78% seen once; the top ten hold 2.9%. Trimming cost V 4 bases and J 6 bases, with 16 bases left between them. The germline V gene encodes CDR1 SGHRS and CDR2 YFSETQ. The CDR3 consists of 15 residues. Sample: PBMCs. The V and J genes are TRBV5-1 and TRBJ1-4; D gene unclear. The receptor was derived from a female donor in good health and CMV-seronegative. The CDR3 DNA follows: TGCGCCAGCAGCCCGGGAGGATGGAGGGATGAAAAACTGTTTTTT. Amino acids: CASSPGGWRDEKLFF.